Shown below are 15 T cell receptor beta chains from a single sample sequenced in a study of PD-1 blockade in classical Hodgkin lymphoma. TCRdb's copy holds only in-frame clones and misses some; the assay was immunoSEQ multiplex PCR. The table records more than 15,000 clones, about 66% of them present only once. Relapse was seen in all patients after autologous stem cell transplantation, and brentuximab vedotin exposure was variable. The sequences come from peripheral blood mononuclear cells (PBMCs), collected before the second cycle of nivolumab. Receptors originate from a human donor with classical Hodgkin lymphoma.

V gene TRBV2 combines with J gene TRBJ1-2; D is ambiguous. Germline CDR1 and CDR2: SNHLY and FYNNEI. V gave up 8 bases and J gave up 8 bases, with 12 bases separating them. The CDR3 has 11 amino acids. CDR3 sequence reads: CASLGRAGYTF. The CDR3 nucleotides read TGTGCCAGCCTCGGAAGAGCGGGCTACACCTTC.

The gene calls are TRBV11-1 and TRBJ2-1; 9 bases map to TRBD1. The V and J ends lost 5 bases and 15 bases, in that order; junction bases with no gene match: 14. Per germline, CDR1 SGHAT and CDR2 FQDESV (reference sequence). The CDR3 is 14 residues long. CDR3 nucleotides: TGTGCCAGCAGCCCTGGACAGGGGCGACCTCAGGCGTTCTTC. Its protein product is CASSPGQGRPQAFF.

The CDR3 sequence is CASSYSKGRVGEAFF. DNA for the CDR3: TGTGCCAGCAGTTACTCGAAGGGGCGAGTAGGGGAGGCTTTCTTT. V and J are TRBV6-5 and TRBJ1-1, with a tentative D call TRBD1 (5 bases). Per germline, CDR1 MNHEY and CDR2 SVGAGI. The CDR3 runs to 15 residues. Trimming removed 0 bases at V and 11 bases at J, with 19 bases between.

The genes are TRBV4-1 and TRBJ2-3; 11 bases align to TRBD2. V lost 8 bases and J lost 0; bases outside the gene matches: 7. This CDR3 is built from 16 residues. In germline, CDR1 is MGHRA, CDR2 YSYEKL. In nucleotides, the CDR3 is TGCGCCAGCGCGGATAGCGGGAGGGAAAGCACAGATACGCAGTATTTT. It is translated as CASADSGRESTDTQYF.

V is TRBV6-1 and J is TRBJ2-1; D is undetermined. The CDR3 runs to 13 residues. Germline V gene sequence: CDR1 MNHNS, CDR2 SASEGT. The V gene lost 7 bases and the J gene lost 4 bases, with 11 bases spanning the gap. CDR3 protein: CASMKVSYNEQFF. CDR3 nucleotide sequence: TGTGCCAGCATGAAAGTCTCATACAATGAGCAGTTCTTC.

In its sample, this clone was seen a few times. This specimen includes other DNA sequences encoding the same CDR3. The chain has TRBV5-1 and TRBJ2-1, with 7 positions matching TRBD2. The V gene's germline CDR1 is SGHRS and CDR2 YFSETQ. This CDR3 has 12 amino acids. Losses at the gene ends were 6 bases for V and 7 bases for J; bases not matched to a gene: 4. The DNA of the CDR3 is TGCGCCAGCAACCTAGCGGATAATGAGCAGTTCTTC. Protein product: CASNLADNEQFF.

The gene calls are TRBV28 and TRBJ2-3, with 8 bases matching TRBD2. Germline CDR1 reads MDHEN; CDR2 reads SYDVKM. After removal of 6 bases from V and 6 bases from J, the junction contained 5 bases not matched to a gene. There are 13 residues in the CDR3. In nucleotides, the CDR3 is TGTGCCAGCAGCGGGAGGGCCTTGGATACGCAGTATTTT. This encodes CASSGRALDTQYF. The entire variable domain, with the rest obtained from reference TRBV28 and TRBJ2-3, is as follows: DVKVTQSSRYLVKRTGEKVFLECVQDMDHENMFWYRQDPGLGLRLIYFSYDVKMKEKGDIPEGYSVSREKKERFSLILESASTNQTSMYLCASSGRALDTQYFGPGTRLTVL.

Only one count was recorded for this clone. V and J are TRBV11-3 and TRBJ2-2; 9 nucleotides line up with TRBD1. The CDR3 contains 17 residues. Germline CDR1 is SGHNT and CDR2 is YENEEA. V shed 5 bases and J 5 bases; nucleotides not matched to a gene: 12. The CDR3 spells CASSVSVGQGITGELFF. In nucleotides, the CDR3 is TGTGCCAGCAGCGTGTCGGTGGGACAGGGAATTACCGGGGAGCTGTTTTTT. The full variable domain, with the rest looked up from reference TRBV11-3 and TRBJ2-2, is EAGVVQSPRYKIIEKKQPVAFWCNPISGHNTLYWYLQNLGQGPELLIRYENEEAVDDSQLPKDRFSAERLKGVDSTLKIQPAELGDSAVYLCASSVSVGQGITGELFFGEGSRLTVL.

The chain couples TRBV6-4 to TRBJ2-1; 7 bases fit TRBD2. Trimming cost V 0 bases and J 8 bases; bases outside gene matches: 7. Germline V gene sequence: CDR1 MRHNA, CDR2 SNTAGT. The CDR3 covers 15 residues. CDR3 protein: CASSDSFGGSDEQFF. Written as DNA, the CDR3 is TGTGCCAGCAGTGACTCGTTCGGCGGGAGTGATGAGCAGTTCTTC.

The chain links TRBV5-1 to TRBJ1-4; D gene unclear. The CDR3 sequence is 16 residues long. The V end lost 2 bases, the J end lost 0 bases, and 11 bases lay between the germline ends. Germline CDR1 is SGHRS and CDR2 is YFSETQ. The CDR3 is CASSFLLSATNEKLFF. The CDR3 nucleotides are TGCGCCAGCAGCTTTTTGTTGAGCGCAACTAATGAAAAACTGTTTTTT.

The chain is built from TRBV11-3 and TRBJ2-1, with 12 bases fitting TRBD2. V lost 5 bases to trimming and J lost 4 bases; unmatched junction nucleotides: 9. The germline V gene has CDR1 SGHNT and CDR2 YENEEA. The CDR3 contains 17 residues. CDR3 sequence: CASSRRGGTSGYNEQFF. The CDR3 nucleotides read TGTGCCAGCAGCCGGCGGGGGGGGACTAGCGGGTACAATGAGCAGTTCTTC.

This sequence joins TRBV28 and TRBJ1-2; a weak D match, TRBD1 (5 bases). CDR1 and CDR2 (germline): MDHEN, SYDVKM. Trimming took 5 bases from V and 2 from J, leaving 15 bases between them. This CDR3 contains 15 residues. The CDR3: CASSDVGASNYGYTF. DNA for the CDR3: TGTGCCAGCAGTGACGTAGGGGCATCCAACTATGGCTACACCTTC.

V gene TRBV7-3 combines with J gene TRBJ2-7, with unresolved D. CDR3 size: 13 residues. V lost 4 bases and J 7 bases, leaving 14 bases between the germline ends. From germline, CDR1 is SGHTA and CDR2 FQGTGA. The CDR3 DNA follows: TGTGCCAGCAGCTCCCTGGCTTGGCTAGAGCAGTACTTC. Its protein is CASSSLAWLEQYF. The full variable domain, its missing parts supplied by reference TRBV7-3 and TRBJ2-7, is GAGVSQTPSNKVTEKGKYVELRCDPISGHTALYWYRQSLGQGPEFLIYFQGTGAADDSGLPNDRFFAVRPEGSVSTLKIQRTERGDSAVYLCASSSLAWLEQYFGPGTRLTVT.

This chain links TRBV7-9 with TRBJ2-5; D is perhaps TRBD1 (7 bases). V lost 5 bases to trimming and J lost 2 bases, with 21 bases between them. The germline gives CDR1 SEHNR, CDR2 FQNEAQ (reference sequence). CDR3 length equals 17 residues. This CDR3 is CASSRLPGEQGQETQYF. CDR3 nucleotide sequence: TGTGCCAGCAGCCGACTCCCGGGAGAACAGGGGCAAGAGACCCAGTACTTC.

This chain connects TRBV11-2 to TRBJ2-7; 8 bases fit TRBD2. Germline-derived CDR1 and CDR2 are SGHAT and FQNNGV. The V segment lost 5 bases and the J segment 3 bases; nucleotides outside the gene matches: 9. This CDR3 region has 15 residues. In nucleotides, the CDR3 is TGTGCCAGCAGCCTCTCGGCGGGAGGTCGCTACGAGCAGTACTTC. This translates into CASSLSAGGRYEQYF.